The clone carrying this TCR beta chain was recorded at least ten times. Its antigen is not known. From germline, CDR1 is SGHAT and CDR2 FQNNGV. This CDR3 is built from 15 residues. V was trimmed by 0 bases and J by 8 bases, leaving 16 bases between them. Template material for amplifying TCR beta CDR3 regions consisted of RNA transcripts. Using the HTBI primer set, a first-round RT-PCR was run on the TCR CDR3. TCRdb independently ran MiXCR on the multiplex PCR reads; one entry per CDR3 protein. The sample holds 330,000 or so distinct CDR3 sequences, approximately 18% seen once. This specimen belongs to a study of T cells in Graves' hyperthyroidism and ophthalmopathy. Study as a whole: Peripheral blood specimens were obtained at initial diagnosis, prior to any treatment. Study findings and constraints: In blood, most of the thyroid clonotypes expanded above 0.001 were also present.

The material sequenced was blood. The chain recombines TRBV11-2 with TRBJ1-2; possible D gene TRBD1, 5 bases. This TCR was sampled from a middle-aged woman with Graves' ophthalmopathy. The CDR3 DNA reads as TGTGCCAGCAGCTTAGAAGGGCAGGGCCTGCGAGGCTACACCTTC. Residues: CASSLEGQGLRGYTF.